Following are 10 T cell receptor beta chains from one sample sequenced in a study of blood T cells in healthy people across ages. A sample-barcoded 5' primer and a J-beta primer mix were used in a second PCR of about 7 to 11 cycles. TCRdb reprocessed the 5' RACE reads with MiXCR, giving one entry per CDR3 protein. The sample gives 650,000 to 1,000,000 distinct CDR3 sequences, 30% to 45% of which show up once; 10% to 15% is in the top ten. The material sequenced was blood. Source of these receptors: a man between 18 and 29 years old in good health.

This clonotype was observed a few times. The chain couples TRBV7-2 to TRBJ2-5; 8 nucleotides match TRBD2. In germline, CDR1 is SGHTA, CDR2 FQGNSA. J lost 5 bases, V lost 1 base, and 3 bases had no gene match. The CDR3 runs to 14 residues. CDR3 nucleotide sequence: TGTGCCAGCAGCTTAGAGGCTAGCGGGGAGACCCAGTACTTC. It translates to CASSLEASGETQYF.

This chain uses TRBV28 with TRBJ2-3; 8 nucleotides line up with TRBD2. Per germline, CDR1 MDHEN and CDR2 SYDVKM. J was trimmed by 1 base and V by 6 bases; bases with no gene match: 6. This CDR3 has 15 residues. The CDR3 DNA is TGTGCCAGCAGATTAGCGGGGCGCCGCACAGATACGCAGTATTTT. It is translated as CASRLAGRRTDTQYF.

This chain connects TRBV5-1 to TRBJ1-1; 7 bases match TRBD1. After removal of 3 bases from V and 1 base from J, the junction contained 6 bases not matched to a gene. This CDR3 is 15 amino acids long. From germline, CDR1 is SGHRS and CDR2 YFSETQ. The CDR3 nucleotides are TGCGCCAGCAGCTGGGGAGACAGGGCGAACACTGAAGCTTTCTTT. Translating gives CASSWGDRANTEAFF.

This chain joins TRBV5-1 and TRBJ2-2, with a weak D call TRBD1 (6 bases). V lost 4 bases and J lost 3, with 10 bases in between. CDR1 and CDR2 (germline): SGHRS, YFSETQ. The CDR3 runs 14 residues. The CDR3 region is CASSEGVHTGELFF. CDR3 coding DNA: TGCGCCAGCAGCGAGGGGGTCCACACCGGGGAGCTGTTTTTT. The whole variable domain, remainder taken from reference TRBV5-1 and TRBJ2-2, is KAGVTQTPRYLIKTRGQQVTLSCSPISGHRSVSWYQQTPGQGLQFLFEYFSETQRNKGNFPGRFSGRQFSNSRSEMNVSTLELGDSALYLCASSEGVHTGELFFGEGSRLTVL.

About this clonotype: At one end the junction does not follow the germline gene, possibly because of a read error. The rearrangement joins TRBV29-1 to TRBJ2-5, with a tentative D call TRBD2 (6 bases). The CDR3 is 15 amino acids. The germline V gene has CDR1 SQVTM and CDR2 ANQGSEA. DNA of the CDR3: TGCAGCGTCGAAGAGTCTAGCGCCGAAGACAATGAGCAGTACTTC. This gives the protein CSVEESSAEDNEQYF.

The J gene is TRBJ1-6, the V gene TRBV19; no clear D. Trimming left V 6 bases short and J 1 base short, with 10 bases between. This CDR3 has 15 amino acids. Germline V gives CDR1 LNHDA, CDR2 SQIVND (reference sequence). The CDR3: CASSDQESYNSPLHF. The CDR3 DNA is TGTGCCAGTAGCGACCAGGAATCCTATAATTCACCCCTCCACTTT.

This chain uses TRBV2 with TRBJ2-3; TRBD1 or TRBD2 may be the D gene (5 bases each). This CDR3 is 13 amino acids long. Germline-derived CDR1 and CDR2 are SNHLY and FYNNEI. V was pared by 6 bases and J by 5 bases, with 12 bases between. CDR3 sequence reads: CASSGATVDTQYF. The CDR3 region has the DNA TGTGCCAGCAGCGGGGCTACCGTAGATACGCAGTATTTT.

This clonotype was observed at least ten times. The CDR3 sequence is CASSPSVGRGETQYF. CDR3 bases: TGTGCCAGCAGTCCCTCTGTTGGGCGAGGAGAGACCCAGTACTTC. This chain joins TRBV12-3 or TRBV12-4 and TRBJ2-5; D remains unclear. The CDR3 sequence is 15 residues long. The germline V and J ends were trimmed by 5 bases and 4 bases, with 17 bases remaining between them.

The CDR3 DNA reads as TGTGCCAGCAGCCCCGGAGGGACAGGTGATCAGCCCCAGCATTTT. This translates into CASSPGGTGDQPQHF. This chain joins TRBV7-9 and TRBJ1-5; TRBD1 aligns across 8 bases. CDR3 length equals 15 residues. Germline assignment: CDR1 SEHNR and CDR2 FQNEAQ (reference sequence). The J segment lost 5 bases and the V segment lost 5 bases, leaving 8 bases of the junction unmatched.

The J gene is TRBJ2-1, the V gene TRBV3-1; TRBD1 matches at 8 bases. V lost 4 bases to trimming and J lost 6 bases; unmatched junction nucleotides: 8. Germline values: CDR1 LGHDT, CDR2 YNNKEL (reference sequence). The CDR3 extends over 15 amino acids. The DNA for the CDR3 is TGTGCCAGCAGCCCTTACGCAGGGGGCATCAATGAGCAGTTCTTC. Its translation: CASSPYAGGINEQFF.